This entry features one T cell receptor (beta chain) sequence. This entry is derived from a study of blood T cell repertoires in COVID-19. As processed by the authors: Reference gene primer amplification gave estimated nucleated cell counts. Clones were read by immunoSEQ multiplex PCR, and TCRdb kept only the in-frame ones, dropping some. V and J calls and clone size are as listed in that table; D and trimming were resolved from the DNA. The sample holds hundreds of thousands of clones, 83% seen once. The CDR3 is 15 amino acids. Germline values: CDR1 LGHNA, CDR2 YNFKEQ. Trimming cost V 1 base and J 2 bases, with 10 bases left between them.

This TCR was sampled from a woman aged 45 to 65 who had recovered from COVID-19. The sample taken for sequencing was peripheral blood. The chain links TRBV4-2 to TRBJ2-3, with D hard to call. CDR3 sequence: CASSQVTADTDTQYF. In DNA form, the CDR3 reads TGTGCCAGCAGCCAAGTTACTGCGGACACAGATACGCAGTATTTT.